This T cell receptor beta chain was retrieved from a study of shared clonotypes between healthy human individuals. Study observations and caveats: It was only blood that was sampled, and tissue repertoires likely differ.

Trimming left V 4 bases short and J 2 bases short, with 14 bases between. This CDR3 region has 15 residues. The germline CDR1 and CDR2 sequences are MGHRA and YSYEKL. Comment on this clone: Its antigen is undetermined.

Profiled with immunoSEQ multiplex PCR; TCRdb holds only in-frame clones, not every one. The sample carries about 1 million clones, more than 60% recorded once. This receptor was obtained from a young man in good health. The chain has TRBV4-1 and TRBJ1-2; D perhaps matches TRBD1 (5 bases). Sequences were obtained from memory CD4+ T cells sorted from blood. The sample's subset: CD45RA-negative fraction. The CDR3 DNA sequence: TGCGCCAGCAGCCTTGGGCGGGGGGGGAACTATGGCTACACCTTC. Translated, it gives CASSLGRGGNYGYTF.